A single sample gave rise to the 8 T cell receptor beta chains below, sequenced in a study of T cell repertoires in cytomegalovirus infection. Using its own MiXCR run on the reads, TCRdb lists one record per CDR3 protein. The data hold more than 250,000 distinct CDR3 sequences, with roughly 25% observed a single time. Their antigens are not known. The source was cultured PBMCs, collected from culture after CMV antigen stimulation. Receptors were obtained from a human donor in good health (CMV status not recorded). Some clones in this sample may be carry-over from other donors' samples.

This clonotype showed up just a few times. The chain couples TRBV5-5 to TRBJ2-1, with D perhaps given as TRBD1 or TRBD2 (5 bases each). The CDR3 consists of 14 residues. Trimming took off 3 bases at V and 9 bases at J, with 16 bases between the two ends. Germline-derived CDR1 and CDR2 are SGHKS and YYEKEE (reference sequence). DNA for the CDR3: TGTGCCAGCAGCTCTCCAGACTGGGGGAGTGAGCAGTTCTTC. Its translation is CASSSPDWGSEQFF.

This clonotype was found many times. This chain joins TRBV7-2 and TRBJ2-1, with D perhaps TRBD1 (7 bases). V lost 5 bases to trimming and J lost 1 base, with 27 bases between them. The CDR3 sequence is 20 residues long. Looked up from germline, CDR1 is SGHTA and CDR2 is FQGNSA. CDR3 sequence: CASSLFGVLRGAVSYNEQFF. Here the CDR3 DNA reads TGTGCCAGCAGCCTCTTTGGGGTACTCAGGGGGGCTGTTTCCTACAATGAGCAGTTCTTC.

The rearrangement links TRBV19 to TRBJ2-7; weak D call: TRBD2 (6 bases). Germline V gene sequence: CDR1 LNHDA, CDR2 SQIVND (reference sequence). CDR3 size: 12 residues. V gave up 3 bases and J gave up 6 bases, with 9 bases separating them. The CDR3 DNA sequence: TGTGCCAGTAGTATCGCGGGGCTCGAGCAGTACTTC. Translating gives CASSIAGLEQYF. The full variable domain, its missing parts supplied by reference TRBV19 and TRBJ2-7, is DGGITQSPKYLFRKEGQNVTLSCEQNLNHDAMYWYRQDPGQGLRLIYYSQIVNDFQKGDIAEGYSVSREKKESFPLTVTSAQKNPTAFYLCASSIAGLEQYFGPGTRLTVT.

The J gene is TRBJ1-2, the V gene TRBV19, with TRBD1 identical over 8 bases. The CDR3 is made up of 15 amino acids. Germline V gene data show CDR1 as LNHDA and CDR2 as SQIVND (reference sequence). The J segment lost 4 bases and the V segment lost 4 bases, leaving 8 bases of the junction unmatched. The CDR3 DNA sequence: TGTGCCAGTAGTACCAGGGGACAGGCGGCCTATGGCTACACCTTC. This codes for CASSTRGQAAYGYTF.

This clonotype was recorded a few times. This chain links TRBV27 with TRBJ2-1; D gene uncertain. CDR1 is MNHEY and CDR2 is SMNVEV in the germline V gene (reference sequence). CDR3 length: 13 amino acids. V was shortened by 5 bases and J by 7 bases, with 12 bases between the two germline ends. The chain's CDR3 is CASSQSIGNEQFF. The DNA for the CDR3 is TGTGCCAGCAGTCAATCGATAGGGAATGAGCAGTTCTTC.

This clonotype has only a few counts. This sequence joins TRBV11-2 and TRBJ2-3; no firm D call. Deletions cut 4 bases from V and 4 bases from J, with 12 bases between. Per germline, CDR1 SGHAT and CDR2 FQNNGV. The CDR3 is 14 residues long. DNA of the CDR3: TGTGCCAGCAGCTCCGGCCGTGTTCCAGATACGCAGTATTTT. It codes for CASSSGRVPDTQYF.

This clonotype was observed many times. This rearrangement joins TRBV12-3 or TRBV12-4 to TRBJ2-1; TRBD1 aligns across 8 bases. The V gene end was trimmed by 5 bases and the J gene end by 7 bases; junction bases not matched to a gene: 10. This CDR3 region has 15 residues. CDR3 in DNA: TGTGCCAGCAGTCCGACAGGGGCATGGTTGAATGAGCAGTTCTTC. This encodes CASSPTGAWLNEQFF.

The sample holds a few counts of this clonotype. This chain links TRBV5-1 with TRBJ2-2; D is undetermined. The CDR3 contains 15 residues. Trimming left V 0 bases short and J 2 bases short, with 8 bases between. In germline, CDR1 is SGHRS, CDR2 YFSETQ. CDR3: CASSLGQINTGELFF. CDR3 DNA: TGCGCCAGCAGCTTGGGACAAATAAACACCGGGGAGCTGTTTTTT.